Detailed here is one T cell receptor (beta chain). This sample stems from a study of blood T cell repertoires in COVID-19. Background on the study: The cDNA or gDNA used as material had been derived from T cells, B-cell-depleted T cells, or PBMCs.

The assay was immunoSEQ multiplex PCR, and TCRdb's table has in-frame clones only and misses some. The sample holds some 210,000 clones, 70% to 90% seen once. Germline V gene lookup returns CDR1 SGDLS and CDR2 YYNGEE. V dropped 4 bases and J dropped 4 bases, with 18 bases sitting between them. This CDR3 spans 16 amino acids. The clonotype comes from a woman aged 40-49 years with acute or convalescent COVID-19. This sequence joins TRBV9 and TRBJ1-3, with a tentative D call TRBD1 (6 bases). Sequencing was performed on peripheral blood. The CDR3 DNA reads TGTGCCAGCAGCCCTCGAAGGGGGGGAACGGGAAACACCATATATTTT. Encoded protein: CASSPRRGGTGNTIYF.